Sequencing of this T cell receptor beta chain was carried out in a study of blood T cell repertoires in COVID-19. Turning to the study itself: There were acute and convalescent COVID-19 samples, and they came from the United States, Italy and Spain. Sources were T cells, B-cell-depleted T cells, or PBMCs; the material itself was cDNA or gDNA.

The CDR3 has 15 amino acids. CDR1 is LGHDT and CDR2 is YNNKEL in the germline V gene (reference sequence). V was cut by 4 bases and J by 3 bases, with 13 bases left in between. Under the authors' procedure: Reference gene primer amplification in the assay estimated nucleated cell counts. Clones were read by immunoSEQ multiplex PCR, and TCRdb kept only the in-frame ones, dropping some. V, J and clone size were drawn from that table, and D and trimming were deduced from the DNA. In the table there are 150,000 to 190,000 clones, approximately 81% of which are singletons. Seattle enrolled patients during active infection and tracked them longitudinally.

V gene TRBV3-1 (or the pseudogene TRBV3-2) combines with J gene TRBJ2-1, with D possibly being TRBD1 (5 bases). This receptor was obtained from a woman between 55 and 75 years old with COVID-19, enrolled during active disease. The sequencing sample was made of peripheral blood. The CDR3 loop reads CASSLHRKGYNEQFF. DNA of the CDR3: TGTGCCAGCAGCCTACACAGGAAAGGCTACAATGAGCAGTTCTTC.